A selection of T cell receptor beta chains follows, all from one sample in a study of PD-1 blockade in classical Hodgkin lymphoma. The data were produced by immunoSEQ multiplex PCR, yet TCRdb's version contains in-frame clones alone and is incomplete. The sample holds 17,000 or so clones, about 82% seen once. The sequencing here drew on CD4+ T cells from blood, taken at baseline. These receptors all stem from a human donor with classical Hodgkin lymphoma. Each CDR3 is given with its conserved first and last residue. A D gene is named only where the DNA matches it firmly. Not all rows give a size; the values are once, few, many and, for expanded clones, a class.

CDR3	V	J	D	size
CASSLAWTGNTDTQYF	TRBV7-6	TRBJ2-3	TRBD1	.
CASSQAPGVSYNEQFF	TRBV4-1	TRBJ2-1	.	.
CASRIAGAGAATTGELFF	TRBV18	TRBJ2-2	TRBD2	.
CASSRRWGGTDTQYF	TRBV6-6	TRBJ2-3	.	.
CASSFSLGQATGELFF	TRBV7-2	TRBJ2-2	.	.
CASSIRDRGINEQYF	TRBV18	TRBJ2-7	TRBD1	.
CASSFTGQGNEKLFF	TRBV7-2	TRBJ1-4	TRBD1	.
CASSPTESFSNQPQHF	TRBV18	TRBJ1-5	.	.
CASSPTGTQDGYTQYF	TRBV7-3	TRBJ2-3	.	.
CASTRGSHTGELFF	TRBV6-5	TRBJ2-2	TRBD1	.
CASSAGYSGASYNEQFF	TRBV9	TRBJ2-1	TRBD2	.
CAISDSSTGWETQYF	TRBV10-3	TRBJ2-5	TRBD1	.
CASSELAVGGYTF	TRBV6-1	TRBJ1-2	.	few
CASLQGRWNGYTF	TRBV2	TRBJ1-2	.	.
CASSLRAGAAYNEQFF	TRBV7-3	TRBJ2-1	.	.
CAWSVVGAANYGYTF	TRBV30	TRBJ1-2	.	.